The 15 T cell receptor beta chains below come from one sample, sequenced in a study of blood T cell repertoires in COVID-19. Clones were read by immunoSEQ multiplex PCR, and TCRdb kept only the in-frame ones, dropping some. The sample has roughly 300,000 clones; approximately 87% are singletons. Material for sequencing was peripheral blood. The receptor source for this set is a woman aged 50 to 60 who had recovered from COVID-19.

The sample holds a few counts of this clone. The chain has TRBV7-9 and TRBJ2-7; TRBD2 agrees at 9 bases. The J segment lost 1 base and the V segment lost 5 bases, leaving 9 bases of the junction unmatched. The V gene's germline CDR1 is SEHNR and CDR2 FQNEAQ (reference sequence). CDR3 size: 16 residues. CDR3 sequence reads: CASSPPGLADSYEQYF. The CDR3 DNA follows: TGTGCCAGCAGCCCCCCGGGACTAGCCGATTCCTACGAGCAGTACTTC.

V is TRBV19 and J is TRBJ1-4; possible D gene TRBD1, 6 bases. In germline, CDR1 is LNHDA, CDR2 SQIVND (reference sequence). The germline V and J ends were trimmed by 3 bases and 8 bases, with 16 bases remaining between them. CDR3 length: 15 amino acids. The CDR3 sequence is CASSMAFGQREKLFF. The CDR3 DNA reads TGTGCCAGTAGTATGGCTTTCGGACAGAGGGAAAAACTGTTTTTT.

V and J are TRBV19 and TRBJ1-3; D might be TRBD1 (5 bases). Trimming stripped 8 bases from V and 2 bases from J, with 13 bases between. The CDR3 has 14 amino acids. Germline lookup yields CDR1 LNHDA and CDR2 SQIVND (reference sequence). CDR3 nucleotides: TGTGCCAGTCGCAAGTGGGGCGCTGGAAACACCATATATTTT. It yields the protein CASRKWGAGNTIYF.

This chain connects TRBV27 to TRBJ1-6, with D unclear. The CDR3 is 13 amino acids. Germline CDR1 is MNHEY and CDR2 is SMNVEV (reference sequence). V dropped 6 bases and J dropped 0 bases, with 3 bases sitting between them. The CDR3 coding sequence is TGTGCCAGCAGGAGCTCCTATAATTCACCCCTCCACTTT. The encoded protein is CASRSSYNSPLHF.

The sample holds a few counts of this clone. The CDR3 is CASSRVSQETQYF. DNA for the CDR3: TGTGCCAGCAGCCGCGTCTCGCAAGAGACCCAGTACTTC. The chain uses TRBV7-8 and TRBJ2-5, with no clear D. The germline V gene encodes CDR1 SGHVS and CDR2 FQNEAQ. Trimming cost V 5 bases and J 2 bases, with 9 bases left between them. The length of the CDR3 is 13 residues.

V usage is TRBV5-6 and J usage is TRBJ2-3, with D perhaps matching TRBD2 (6 bases). The V and J ends lost 2 bases and 0 bases respectively, with 16 bases between them. This CDR3 has 17 amino acids. CDR1 and CDR2 from the germline V gene are SGHDT and YYEEEE. CDR3 sequence reads: CASSFLAFAGSTDTQYF. CDR3 bases: TGTGCCAGCAGCTTTCTTGCGTTCGCGGGGAGCACAGATACGCAGTATTTT.

Details on this clone: One end of the junction does not line up with germline, which may come from a read error. The chain combines TRBV5-4 with TRBJ2-7, with D possibly TRBD2 on 5 matching bases. CDR1 is SGHNT and CDR2 is YYREEE in the germline V gene (reference sequence). The CDR3 contains 12 residues. CDR3: CASSLGGLERLF. The CDR3, as DNA: TGTGCCAGCAGCTTGGGAGGACTTGAAAGGCTCTTC.

The chain combines TRBV27 with TRBJ2-7; TRBD2 matches at 10 bases. CDR3 length equals 14 residues. Germline V gives CDR1 MNHEY, CDR2 SMNVEV (reference sequence). V lost 6 bases to trimming and J lost 3 bases; unmatched junction nucleotides: 5. The CDR3 bases are TGTGCCAGCAGACGGCGGACTAGCGGCTACGAGCAGTACTTC. Translating it yields CASRRRTSGYEQYF.

This clone was counted once. J is TRBJ2-3 and V is TRBV9; 10 nucleotides agree with TRBD2. Trimming removed 0 bases from V and 4 bases from J; junction bases left unmatched: 5. Per germline, CDR1 SGDLS and CDR2 YYNGEE. The CDR3 has 16 amino acids. The CDR3 sequence: CASSVAPSGSADTQYF. CDR3 in DNA: TGTGCCAGCAGCGTAGCTCCTAGCGGGAGCGCAGATACGCAGTATTTT. Full variable domain (missing parts from reference TRBV9 and TRBJ2-3): DSGVTQTPKHLITATGQRVTLRCSPRSGDLSVYWYQQSLDQGLQFLIQYYNGEERAKGNILERFSAQQFPDLHSELNLSSLELGDSALYFCASSVAPSGSADTQYFGPGTRLTVL.

This clone appeared a single time. V usage is TRBV5-1 and J usage is TRBJ2-3; D possibly corresponds to TRBD1 (5 bases). The V end was cut by 5 bases, the J end by 0 bases, with 10 bases between. CDR3 length equals 14 residues. Germline assignment: CDR1 SGHRS and CDR2 YFSETQ. The DNA of the CDR3 is TGCGCCAGCAGATACCGACAGAGCACAGATACGCAGTATTTT. Protein product: CASRYRQSTDTQYF.

The rearrangement uses TRBV6-1 and TRBJ1-5; D is perhaps TRBD1 (5 bases). Germline V gene data show CDR1 as MNHNS and CDR2 as SASEGT. Trimming removed 2 bases from V and 7 bases from J, with 9 bases in between. CDR3 length: 13 residues. Written as DNA, the CDR3 is TGTGCCAGCAGTGAACGTAGGGGCCAGCCCCAGCATTTT. It yields the protein CASSERRGQPQHF.

The chain's CDR3 is CASRLATNYGYTF. The CDR3 bases are TGTGCCAGCAGGTTAGCTACTAACTATGGCTACACCTTC. The rearrangement joins TRBV28 to TRBJ1-2; D ambiguous. The V end lost 6 bases, the J end lost 0 bases, and 8 bases lay between the germline ends. Germline loops: CDR1 MDHEN, CDR2 SYDVKM. This CDR3 is built from 13 residues.

J is TRBJ2-1 and V is TRBV11-2, with 9 bases lining up with TRBD2. Germline CDR1 reads SGHAT; CDR2 reads FQNNGV. This CDR3 has 14 amino acids. The V and J ends lost 6 bases and 3 bases, in that order; junction bases with no gene match: 3. CDR3 sequence reads: CASSPSGVYNEQFF. The CDR3 nucleotides are TGTGCCAGCAGTCCTAGCGGGGTCTACAATGAGCAGTTCTTC.

The genes are TRBV12-3 or TRBV12-4 and TRBJ1-1, with D possibly being TRBD1 (5 bases). The CDR3 length is 11 residues. Trimming left V 6 bases short and J 8 bases short, with 10 bases between. In nucleotides, the CDR3 is TGTGCCAGCAGCCGGACACTCGAAGCTTTCTTT. Its translation: CASSRTLEAFF.

This chain uses TRBV18 with TRBJ1-2; 8 bases agree with TRBD1. Germline-derived CDR1 and CDR2 are KGHSH and LQKENI. The CDR3 length is 14 residues. J gave up 6 bases and V 5 bases, and 8 bases lay outside the gene matches. The CDR3 nucleotides are TGTGCCAGCTCATCGGGACAGGCTTTTGATGGCTACACCTTC. Protein: CASSSGQAFDGYTF. The variable domain in full, with the rest retrieved from reference TRBV18 and TRBJ1-2, is NAGVMQNPRHLVRRRGQEARLRCSPMKGHSHVYWYRQLPEEGLKFMVYLQKENIIDESGMPKERFSAEFPKEGPSILRIQQVVRGDSAAYFCASSSGQAFDGYTFGSGTRLTVV.